Reported below is one T cell receptor (beta chain). The sample is drawn from a study of blood T cell repertoires in COVID-19. Methods used by the authors: Amplified reference gene primers provided the basis for estimating nucleated cell counts. Data came from immunoSEQ multiplex PCR; TCRdb stores just in-frame clones and leaves some out. V and J calls and clone size are copied from that table; D and trimming were computed from the DNA. Among about 250,000 clones listed, approximately 90% were seen once. Deletions cut 2 bases from V and 3 bases from J, with 10 bases between. Germline V lookup: CDR1 SGHVS, CDR2 FQNEAQ. The CDR3 is made up of 14 amino acids.

This clonotype was obtained from a woman aged 40 to 50 who had recovered from COVID-19. Sequenced: peripheral blood. The chain is built from TRBV7-8 and TRBJ1-1, with a possible D match to TRBD1 (6 bases). CDR3 in DNA: TGTGCCAGCAGCTTATGGGCAGGGGACACTGAAGCTTTCTTT. It specifies CASSLWAGDTEAFF. Using reference TRBV7-8 and TRBJ1-1 for the parts outside the CDR3, the full variable domain is GAGVSQSPRYKVAKRGQDVALRCDPISGHVSLFWYQQALGQGPEFLTYFQNEAQLDKSGLPSDRFFAERPEGSVSTLKIQRTQQEDSAVYLCASSLWAGDTEAFFGQGTRLTVV.